Presented here are 31 T cell receptor beta chains from one specimen sequenced in a study of blood T cell repertoires in COVID-19. Sequencing was performed with immunoSEQ multiplex PCR; in TCRdb, only in-frame clones are kept and a portion is missing. Found here are several thousand clones, 65% to 90% of them singletons; the top ten hold around 13%. Sequences were obtained from peripheral blood. Receptors originate from a human donor with active COVID-19. The donor label of this sample is uncertain.

The V and J genes are TRBV28 and TRBJ2-7; TRBD2 might be the D (6 bases). This CDR3 is 14 amino acids long. With 2 bases removed from V and 3 bases from J, the gap between germline ends came to 11 bases. CDR1 is MDHEN, CDR2 SYDVKM, per germline. The DNA for the CDR3 is TGTGCCAGCAGTTTACCCCCGGGAGACTACGAGCAGTACTTC. This sequence encodes CASSLPPGDYEQYF.

The V call is TRBV6-6, the J call TRBJ2-7, with TRBD1 as a possible D gene (6 bases). The germline V gene has CDR1 MNHNY and CDR2 SVGAGI (reference sequence). The CDR3 consists of 12 residues. Trimming removed 4 bases at V and 3 bases at J, with 7 bases between. Here the CDR3 DNA reads TGTGCCAGCAGTTTACAGGGCTACGAGCAGTACTTC. This gives the protein CASSLQGYEQYF.

Here the CDR3 reads CASRLTSGIYEQYF. The CDR3 DNA is TGTGCCAGCAGGCTCACTAGCGGAATCTACGAGCAGTACTTC. The chain employs TRBV2 and TRBJ2-7; 8 positions match TRBD2. V gave up 6 bases and J gave up 3 bases; unmatched junction bases: 7. The CDR3 extends over 14 amino acids. CDR1 and CDR2 from the germline V gene are SNHLY and FYNNEI. The variable domain in full, with the rest retrieved from reference TRBV2 and TRBJ2-7, is EPEVTQTPSHQVTQMGQEVILRCVPISNHLYFYWYRQILGQKVEFLVSFYNNEISEKSEIFDDQFSVERPDGSNFTLKIRSTKLEDSAMYFCASRLTSGIYEQYFGPGTRLTVT.

This sequence joins TRBV19 and TRBJ2-3; 7 nucleotides agree with TRBD1. There are 15 residues in the CDR3. Germline lookup yields CDR1 LNHDA and CDR2 SQIVND (reference sequence). The V segment lost 0 bases and the J segment 4 bases; nucleotides outside the gene matches: 4. The CDR3 spells CASSIEKQGSDTQYF. In nucleotides, the CDR3 is TGTGCCAGTAGTATAGAGAAACAGGGGTCAGATACGCAGTATTTT.

V gene TRBV3-1 (or the pseudogene TRBV3-2) combines with J gene TRBJ1-2, with 8 positions matching TRBD1. The V gene's germline CDR1 is LGHDT and CDR2 YNNKEL (reference sequence). J was trimmed by 4 bases and V by 1 base; bases with no gene match: 5. The CDR3 contains 15 residues. The CDR3 nucleotides are TGTGCCAGCAGCCAAGCGGACAGGGCCTCCTATGGCTACACCTTC. Translation gives CASSQADRASYGYTF.

The chain uses TRBV28 and TRBJ1-1, with 9 bases fitting TRBD1. Germline V gene sequence: CDR1 MDHEN, CDR2 SYDVKM. The CDR3 totals 13 residues. The ends lost 6 bases at V and 4 bases at J; junction bases unmatched: 3. CDR3 in amino acids: CASSGTGITEAFF. The CDR3 DNA follows: TGTGCCAGCAGCGGGACAGGGATCACTGAAGCTTTCTTT. The whole variable domain, filled in from reference TRBV28 and TRBJ1-1, reads DVKVTQSSRYLVKRTGEKVFLECVQDMDHENMFWYRQDPGLGLRLIYFSYDVKMKEKGDIPEGYSVSREKKERFSLILESASTNQTSMYLCASSGTGITEAFFGQGTRLTVV.

The chain links TRBV5-1 to TRBJ2-5; 7 bases line up with TRBD2. The CDR3 has 15 residues. V trimming: 0 bases; J trimming: 4 bases; junction bases outside the gene matches: 6. CDR1 and CDR2 (germline): SGHRS, YFSETQ. CDR3 in amino acids: CASSLDPAGVETQYF. The CDR3 nucleotides are TGCGCCAGCAGCTTGGATCCGGCGGGAGTAGAGACCCAGTACTTC. Using reference TRBV5-1 and TRBJ2-5 for the parts outside the CDR3, the full variable domain is KAGVTQTPRYLIKTRGQQVTLSCSPISGHRSVSWYQQTPGQGLQFLFEYFSETQRNKGNFPGRFSGRQFSNSRSEMNVSTLELGDSALYLCASSLDPAGVETQYFGPGTRLLVL.

Here the CDR3 reads CASSKGTDRGSVCSNQPQHF. For the CDR3, the DNA is TGTGCCAGCAGCAAAGGGACCGACAGGGGGTCGGTATGTAGCAATCAGCCCCAGCATTTT. The genes are TRBV21-1 and TRBJ1-5; the D call in the table, TRBD1, was not verified against the DNA. TRBV21-1 is labeled a pseudogene. There are 20 residues in the CDR3.

V usage is TRBV2 and J usage is TRBJ1-2; TRBD1 is a possible D gene (6 bases). Deletions cut 7 bases from V and 8 bases from J, with 17 bases between. The CDR3 covers 13 residues. CDR1 is SNHLY, CDR2 FYNNEI, per germline. DNA for the CDR3: TGTGCCAGCACTGTAGAGGGGGTGCGCGGCTACACCTTC. Translation: CASTVEGVRGYTF.

The chain links TRBV20-1 to TRBJ1-4; 10 nucleotides agree with TRBD1. V was clipped by 3 bases and J by 9 bases; unmatched bases: 13. This CDR3 contains 16 residues. Germline CDR1 DFQATT, CDR2 SNEGSKA (reference sequence). This CDR3 reads CSASQYGRTGGQKLFF. CDR3 nucleotide sequence: TGCAGTGCTAGTCAATACGGACGGACAGGGGGTCAAAAACTGTTTTTT.

The chain joins TRBV5-1 to TRBJ2-7; maybe TRBD1 (5 bases). Germline V gene sequence: CDR1 SGHRS, CDR2 YFSETQ. Trimming took 4 bases from V and 2 from J, leaving 10 bases between them. The CDR3 runs to 13 residues. The CDR3 loop reads CASSHGQPYEQYF. Written as DNA, the CDR3 is TGCGCCAGCAGCCACGGACAACCCTACGAGCAGTACTTC.

The V and J genes are TRBV7-7 and TRBJ2-5, with D uncertain. This CDR3 is 13 amino acids long. Germline lookup yields CDR1 SSHAT and CDR2 FNYEAQ (reference sequence). V was pared by 8 bases and J by 1 base, with 11 bases between. The CDR3 DNA follows: TGTGCCAGCGGAAAAGACTCCCAAGAGACCCAGTACTTC. Encoded protein: CASGKDSQETQYF. Full variable domain (missing parts from reference TRBV7-7 and TRBJ2-5): GAGVSQSPRYKVTKRGQDVTLRCDPISSHATLYWYQQALGQGPEFLTYFNYEAQPDKSGLPSDRFSAERPEGSISTLTIQRTEQRDSAMYRCASGKDSQETQYFGPGTRLLVL.

The chain has TRBV28 and TRBJ1-4, with TRBD1 identical over 7 bases. Germline CDR1 is MDHEN and CDR2 is SYDVKM. CDR3 size: 15 residues. The junction had 8 bases not matched to a gene; V was cut back by 5 bases and J by 5 bases. The CDR3 DNA follows: TGTGCCAGCAGTACCTGGGACAGACCGAATGAAAAACTGTTTTTT. This codes for CASSTWDRPNEKLFF.

CDR3 loop: CASSDFGLAGWETQYF. Written as DNA, the CDR3 is TGTGCCAGCAGTGACTTTGGACTAGCGGGGTGGGAGACCCAGTACTTC. This sequence joins TRBV25-1 and TRBJ2-5; 12 bases line up with TRBD2. The CDR3 is made up of 16 amino acids. Per germline, CDR1 MGHDK and CDR2 SYGVNS. The junction had 7 bases not matched to a gene; V was cut back by 3 bases and J by 5 bases.

This sequence joins TRBV4-1 and TRBJ2-7; tentative D call: TRBD2 (5 bases). The CDR3 loop spans 15 amino acids. CDR1 is MGHRA and CDR2 is YSYEKL in the germline V gene. Trimming left V 3 bases short and J 2 bases short, with 14 bases between. This CDR3 is CASSHPRTGTYEQYF. The CDR3 DNA reads as TGCGCCAGCAGCCATCCGAGGACTGGTACCTACGAGCAGTACTTC.

The chain links TRBV6-5 to TRBJ2-3; maybe TRBD1 (6 bases). The germline V gene encodes CDR1 MNHEY and CDR2 SVGAGI. Trimming removed 2 bases at V and 4 bases at J, with 13 bases between. The length of the CDR3 is 15 residues. The CDR3 protein is CASSYRGWVADTQYF. The CDR3 DNA reads as TGTGCCAGCAGTTACAGGGGGTGGGTGGCAGATACGCAGTATTTT.

V and J are TRBV30 and TRBJ1-2, with D possibly matching TRBD1 (6 bases). CDR1 and CDR2 from the germline V gene are GTSNPN and SVGIG (reference sequence). This CDR3 is built from 15 residues. The germline V and J ends were trimmed by 4 bases and 4 bases, with 19 bases remaining between them. CDR3: CAWILRGDTFYGYTF. The DNA for the CDR3 is TGTGCCTGGATCCTACGTGGGGACACCTTCTATGGCTACACCTTC.

This chain connects TRBV5-1 to TRBJ1-1; TRBD1 aligns across 7 bases. From germline, CDR1 is SGHRS and CDR2 YFSETQ. The V segment lost 5 bases and the J segment 5 bases; nucleotides outside the gene matches: 9. The CDR3 extends over 14 amino acids. Here the CDR3 DNA reads TGCGCCAGCAGACCCAGGGGGTTTGAAACTGAAGCTTTCTTT. It yields the protein CASRPRGFETEAFF. Looking up the rest from reference TRBV5-1 and TRBJ1-1 gives the full variable domain: KAGVTQTPRYLIKTRGQQVTLSCSPISGHRSVSWYQQTPGQGLQFLFEYFSETQRNKGNFPGRFSGRQFSNSRSEMNVSTLELGDSALYLCASRPRGFETEAFFGQGTRLTVV.

This chain connects TRBV6-6 to TRBJ2-1; 11 nucleotides line up with TRBD2. Germline V gene sequence: CDR1 MNHNY, CDR2 SVGAGI (reference sequence). This CDR3 region has 15 residues. V lost 7 bases to trimming and J lost 11 bases; unmatched junction nucleotides: 13. CDR3 DNA sequence: TGTGCCAGCACCCTGGATCTGACTAGCGGGAACAAGCAGTTCTTC. It encodes CASTLDLTSGNKQFF.

V is TRBV4-1 and J is TRBJ2-1; unclear D gene. The V gene's germline CDR1 is MGHRA and CDR2 YSYEKL. Trimming left V 0 bases short and J 12 bases short, with 12 bases between. The CDR3 has 13 residues. The CDR3 DNA reads TGCGCCAGCAGCCAAGATCTTGCGCCGGGGCAGTTCTTC. Translated, it gives CASSQDLAPGQFF.

The J gene is TRBJ2-5, the V gene TRBV2; D perhaps matches TRBD2 (6 bases). Trimming removed 3 bases at V and 2 bases at J, with 10 bases between. Germline assignment: CDR1 SNHLY and CDR2 FYNNEI. The CDR3 length is 14 residues. CDR3 loop: CASSDGGLQETQYF. CDR3 bases: TGTGCCAGCAGTGATGGAGGGTTGCAAGAGACCCAGTACTTC.

This sequence joins TRBV4-3 and TRBJ2-3; the D gene is possibly TRBD2 (6 bases). The CDR3 is 16 amino acids. CDR1 and CDR2 (germline): LGHNA, YSLEER. Trimming left V 4 bases short and J 2 bases short, with 16 bases between. For the CDR3, the DNA is TGCGCCAGCAGCCTGGGAGGTGGCGGGCTCACAGATACGCAGTATTTT. This encodes CASSLGGGGLTDTQYF.

The rearrangement joins TRBV29-1 to TRBJ2-7, with 11 bases that match TRBD1. Germline trimming cut 6 bases from V and 4 bases from J; bases unmatched to any gene: 14. Germline V gene data show CDR1 as SQVTM and CDR2 as ANQGSEA. The length of the CDR3 is 16 residues. The chain's CDR3 is CSVRDRGDFHMYEQYF. DNA for the CDR3: TGCAGCGTCCGGGACAGGGGGGATTTCCATATGTACGAGCAGTACTTC.

The rearrangement uses TRBV5-4 and TRBJ2-7; TRBD1 is a possible D gene (5 bases). The germline gives CDR1 SGHNT, CDR2 YYREEE (reference sequence). This CDR3 is 13 amino acids long. Trimming cost V 1 base and J 10 bases, with 15 bases left between them. The CDR3 loop is CASSLISRDSQYF. Written as DNA, the CDR3 is TGTGCCAGCAGCTTGATTTCAAGAGACAGCCAGTACTTC.

The chain has TRBV12-3 or TRBV12-4 and TRBJ2-1; TRBD2 aligns across 7 bases. V shed 7 bases and J 8 bases; nucleotides not matched to a gene: 8. The CDR3 is 13 residues long. CDR3 nucleotides: TGTGCCAGCACGCGGGGGATGGGCCATGAGCAGTTCTTC. It specifies CASTRGMGHEQFF.

The chain links TRBV18 to TRBJ1-4, with D possibly TRBD1 on 5 matching bases. Trimming left V 6 bases short and J 2 bases short, with 16 bases between. This CDR3 has 16 residues. Germline lookup yields CDR1 KGHSH and CDR2 LQKENI. The CDR3 spells CASSRDWGQTNEKLFF. The CDR3 DNA reads as TGTGCCAGCTCGCGGGACTGGGGCCAGACTAATGAAAAACTGTTTTTT.

The V and J genes are TRBV5-5 and TRBJ1-2; D remains unclear. CDR1 and CDR2 (germline): SGHKS, YYEKEE (reference sequence). CDR3 length: 13 residues. Trimming took 1 base from V and 3 from J, leaving 7 bases between them. CDR3 sequence: CASSLWADYGYTF. CDR3 nucleotide sequence: TGTGCCAGCAGCTTGTGGGCAGACTATGGCTACACCTTC.

CDR3 amino acids: CASSQDRGGGDTQYF. The CDR3 region has the DNA TGCGCCAGCAGCCAAGATCGCGGGGGGGGAGATACGCAGTATTTT. The chain has TRBV4-1 and TRBJ2-3; 9 bases map to TRBD2. CDR3 length: 15 amino acids. Germline CDR1 and CDR2: MGHRA and YSYEKL. The V gene end was trimmed by 0 bases and the J gene end by 5 bases; junction bases not matched to a gene: 3.

The chain links TRBV2 to TRBJ2-1; 8 nucleotides line up with TRBD1. Unmatched junction bases numbered 9, after V lost 6 bases and J lost 2 bases. The CDR3 consists of 16 residues. Germline loops: CDR1 SNHLY, CDR2 FYNNEI. CDR3 protein: CASRPRQGMAYNEQFF. The DNA of the CDR3 is TGTGCCAGCAGGCCAAGACAGGGGATGGCCTACAATGAGCAGTTCTTC.

The chain carries TRBV28 and TRBJ2-7; 7 bases line up with TRBD1. The length of the CDR3 is 15 residues. V shed 5 bases and J 2 bases; nucleotides not matched to a gene: 9. Germline V gene data show CDR1 as MDHEN and CDR2 as SYDVKM. CDR3 sequence reads: CASSQAGTAAYEQYF. CDR3 sequence (DNA): TGTGCCAGCAGTCAAGCCGGGACAGCCGCCTACGAGCAGTACTTC.

This chain links TRBV11-2 with TRBJ2-1; D perhaps matches TRBD2 (6 bases). This CDR3 region has 17 residues. Trimming took off 2 bases at V and 1 base at J, with 15 bases between the two ends. In germline, CDR1 is SGHAT, CDR2 FQNNGV. CDR3 protein: CASSLRAGGESYNEQFF. The CDR3 DNA is TGTGCCAGCAGCTTAAGGGCCGGCGGGGAATCCTACAATGAGCAGTTCTTC.